These T cell receptor beta chains were read from a single sample in a study of blood T cell repertoires in COVID-19. This table comes from immunoSEQ multiplex PCR, and its TCRdb copy is limited to in-frame clones, with some not included. The sample contains around 93,000 clones, roughly 88% of which appear only once. Source material: peripheral blood. Receptor source: a man at least 80 years old with acute or convalescent COVID-19. CDR3s include the opening cysteine and the closing phenylalanine or tryptophan. The D gene is left open where the match is weak. Clone sizes are given selectively: once, few, many, or a class where the clone is expanded.

j_call d_call v_call clone_size cdr3_nt cdr3_aa
TRBJ1-5 TRBD1 TRBV2 . TGTGCCAGCAGTGGGACAGGTAGCAATCAGCCCCAGCATTTT CASSGTGSNQPQHF
TRBJ2-3 . TRBV30 . TGTGCCTGGAGGTCTCTAGCAGTCTTCACAGATACGCAGTATTTT CAWRSLAVFTDTQYF
TRBJ1-1 . TRBV3-1/TRBV3-2 . TGTGCCAGCAGCCAAAAGGTCGGGACTGAAGCTTTCTTT CASSQKVGTEAFF
TRBJ1-4 TRBD1 TRBV30 . TGTGCCTGGAGTATTGGGACAGGGAATGAAAAACTGTTTTTT CAWSIGTGNEKLFF
TRBJ1-2 . TRBV6-6 . TGTGCCAGCAGTTATGGGCCAGGCTACACCTTC CASSYGPGYTF
TRBJ2-3 TRBD2 TRBV5-6 . TGTGCCAGCAGCCTACTATGGGGGGGACCCAGGGATACGCAGTATTTT CASSLLWGGPRDTQYF
TRBJ1-3 . TRBV9 . TGTGCCAGCAGCGTAGAGGGGCGGGGAAACACCATATATTTT CASSVEGRGNTIYF
TRBJ1-2 . TRBV5-5 . TGTGCCAGCAGCACCGGGACGGGGGGAGGCTACACCTTC CASSTGTGGGYTF
TRBJ2-3 . TRBV5-1 . TGCGCCAGCAGCCCCAGGGGTTTTAGCACAGATACGCAGTATTTT CASSPRGFSTDTQYF
TRBJ2-1 TRBD2 TRBV9 . TGTGCCAGCAGCGTAGGGCTAGCGGGAGAACCTGCAAGCAATGAGCAGTTCTTC CASSVGLAGEPASNEQFF
TRBJ2-7 . TRBV6-6 . TGTGCCAGCAGTTCCCCGATGGCAGGGGGGACCTACGAGCAGTACTTC CASSSPMAGGTYEQYF
TRBJ1-1 . TRBV3-1/TRBV3-2 . TGTGCCAGCAGCCAAGGGGCCCTCGGAACTGAAGCTTTCTTT CASSQGALGTEAFF
TRBJ1-5 . TRBV7-2 . TGTGCCAGCAGCCCATGGGCCAATAGCAATCAGCCCCAGCATTTT CASSPWANSNQPQHF
TRBJ2-7 TRBD2 TRBV28 . TGTGCCAGCACCCCTCCGAGCGGGAGGGGGCCCTACGAGCAGTACTTC CASTPPSGRGPYEQYF
TRBJ2-7 TRBD1 TRBV5-1 . TGCGCCAGCAGCCGACAGGGACAGTACGAGCAGTACTTC CASSRQGQYEQYF
TRBJ2-3 TRBD2 TRBV5-1 . TGCGCCAGCAGCTTGCCCGGGGCGGGGGGAAGAGATACGCAGTATTTT CASSLPGAGGRDTQYF
TRBJ1-5 . TRBV27 once TGTGCCAGCAGTTTGATGGGAGATCAGCCCCAGCATTTT CASSLMGDQPQHF
TRBJ1-1 TRBD1 TRBV7-3 . TGTGCCAGCAGCCCAGACAGGGGGACTGCTTTCTTT CASSPDRGTAFF
TRBJ1-5 . TRBV5-1 . TGCGCCAGCAGCTCTGGAGGGGTACAGCCCCAGCATTTT CASSSGGVQPQHF
TRBJ1-2 TRBD1 TRBV7-8 . TGTGCCAGCAGCTTAGGAACAGGGGGGAGCTACACCTTC CASSLGTGGSYTF
TRBJ2-7 . TRBV5-1 . TGCGCCAGCAGCTTGTCCGGGAAAAGCTACGAGCAGTACTTC CASSLSGKSYEQYF
TRBJ2-5 . TRBV7-3 . TGTGCCAGCAGCTTCGCCGGAGAGACCCAGTACTTC CASSFAGETQYF
TRBJ2-7 . TRBV2 once TGTGCCAGCAGTCAAGGACACCCAGCCTACGAGCAGTACTTC CASSQGHPAYEQYF
TRBJ2-7 TRBD2 TRBV19 . TGTGCCAGTAGTAGGGCTAGCGGTACCTACGAGCAGTACTTC CASSRASGTYEQYF
TRBJ2-2 TRBD2 TRBV19 few TGTGCCAGTAGTATTGAGGCTAGCGGGGTTTCCGGGGAGCTGTTTTTT CASSIEASGVSGELFF
TRBJ1-3 TRBD1 TRBV25-1 once TGTGCCAGCAGGGGACAGGGCTCTGGAAACACCATATATTTT CASRGQGSGNTIYF
TRBJ1-1 . TRBV6-5 once TGTGCCAGCACCCAAAACACTGAAGCTTTCTTT CASTQNTEAFF
TRBJ2-1 TRBD2 TRBV2 . TGTGCCAGCAGGGATACTAGCGGGGGGGCTAATGAGCAGTTCTTC CASRDTSGGANEQFF
TRBJ2-1 . TRBV20-1 . TGCAGTGCTAGCGACAATGAGCAGTTCTTC CSASDNEQFF
TRBJ2-1 . TRBV18 . TGTGCCAGCTCACCGGGGCGGGGCCGGTTCTCCTACAATGAGCAGTTCTTC CASSPGRGRFSYNEQFF
TRBJ1-5 TRBD1 TRBV19 . TGTGCCAGTAGTGTCGGGACAGGTTGGAGCAATCAGCCCCAGCATTTT CASSVGTGWSNQPQHF
TRBJ2-5 TRBD1 TRBV28 . TGTGCCAGCAGCCTAGGGGGCTATGACCAGTACTTC CASSLGGYDQYF
TRBJ2-7 TRBD1 TRBV6-5 . TGTGCCAGCAGGGGCCCCGGGACAGGCGAGCAGTACTTC CASRGPGTGEQYF
TRBJ2-1 TRBD1 TRBV19 . TGTGCCAGTCGGCAGGGGGTGTCCTACAATGAGCAGTTCTTC CASRQGVSYNEQFF
TRBJ2-2 . TRBV7-2 . TGTGCCAGCAGCTTATCCCCCCTAGGGGAGCTGTTTTTT CASSLSPLGELFF
TRBJ1-3 . TRBV18 . TGTGCCAGCTCCGGGGGTCTCGGGCCTGGAAACACCATATATTTT CASSGGLGPGNTIYF
TRBJ1-3 . TRBV5-1 few TGCGCCAGCAGCTTGGCCGGACAGCACATAAACTCTGGAAACACCATATATTTT CASSLAGQHINSGNTIYF
TRBJ2-3 . TRBV29-1 . TGCAGCGTTGTTGAGGGTGGCACAGATACGCAGTATTTT CSVVEGGTDTQYF
TRBJ1-2 . TRBV30 . TGTGCCTGGAGATCAGAGAGAAGCGGTGGCTACACCTTC CAWRSERSGGYTF
TRBJ2-2 TRBD2 TRBV19 . TGTGCCAGTAGTATTGGGGTGCTAGCGGGTGCATACACCGGGGAGCTGTTTTTT CASSIGVLAGAYTGELFF
TRBJ2-7 TRBD2 TRBV5-1 . TGCGCCAGCAGCTTGAGCGGGGAGCGCTACGAGCAGTACTTC CASSLSGERYEQYF